These 21 T cell receptor beta chains share one sample of origin, sequenced in a study of T cells expressing NK-cell markers (dated by TCRdb to the early 2020s). The library was built by means of 5' RACE. The reads were generated on an Illumina HiSeq 2000. The reads went through TCRdb reprocessing, and each CDR3 protein sequence gets one entry with no DNA. The sample's clone listing holds 300,000 to 500,000 distinct CDR3 sequences. Around a tenth of the sample is held by the ten biggest clonotypes. Sequenced sample: blood T cells: a sorted CD56 or NKG2C T cell subset, CD4+ or CD8+ T cells, or bulk PBMC T cells (not recorded which). These receptors were taken from a woman aged 45-65 years in good health. Donor details come from another sample of the same person, matched by shared clones.

The chain employs TRBV24-1 and TRBJ2-3. The CDR3 loop spans 14 amino acids. Germline V CDR1 and CDR2: KGHDR, SFDVKD. This CDR3 is CATSDPTGTNTQYF.

The J gene is TRBJ2-3, the V gene TRBV5-1; without DNA, the TCRdb call of TRBD1 cannot be checked. The CDR3 is made up of 14 amino acids. Germline assignment: CDR1 SGHRS and CDR2 YFSETQ. CDR3: CASSSRALGDTQYF.

This chain links TRBV19 with TRBJ2-7; TCRdb returns TRBD2, unconfirmable since there is no DNA. This CDR3 spans 18 amino acids. Germline CDR1 and CDR2: LNHDA and SQIVND (reference sequence). CDR3 region: CASSTLGLAGGMEYEQYF.

This sequence joins TRBV27 and TRBJ1-1; the TRBD1 assignment by TCRdb is unverifiable without DNA. Germline V CDR1 and CDR2: MNHEY, SMNVEV (reference sequence). The CDR3 is 18 residues long. CDR3 in amino acids: CASSIAHRGLPRNTEAFF.

The chain is built from TRBV29-1 and TRBJ2-5; TCRdb picks TRBD2, but there is no DNA to check that call. Per the germline V gene, CDR1 is SQVTM and CDR2 is ANQGSEA. The CDR3 has 15 amino acids. CDR3 amino acids: CSFYPSGVGRETQYF.

The gene calls are TRBV2 and TRBJ2-1; TCRdb's D call, TRBD2, is unchecked because there is no DNA. Germline CDR1 and CDR2: SNHLY and FYNNEI. The CDR3 is 18 amino acids. CDR3: CASTPSLLAGGLYNEQFF.

The V call is TRBV3-1, the J call TRBJ2-1; the D call from TCRdb, TRBD1, cannot be confirmed without DNA. Germline lookup yields CDR1 LGHDT and CDR2 YNNKEL (reference sequence). The length of the CDR3 is 15 residues. CDR3 in amino acids: CASSQEQRAVHEQFF.

The chain joins TRBV5-4 to TRBJ2-1; TCRdb reports TRBD2, a call that lacks DNA to check it against. This CDR3 has 13 amino acids. Germline CDR1 reads SGHNT; CDR2 reads YYREEE (reference sequence). The CDR3 here is CASSSRVGNEQFF.

The chain uses TRBV2 and TRBJ2-7; absent DNA, TCRdb's TRBD1 call cannot be checked. This CDR3 comprises 15 residues. The V gene's germline CDR1 is SNHLY and CDR2 FYNNEI. The chain's CDR3 is CASSESPGSSYEQYF.

J is TRBJ1-4 and V is TRBV20-1; TCRdb lists TRBD1, though no DNA is available to test this call. Germline CDR1 DFQATT, CDR2 SNEGSKA (reference sequence). The CDR3 has 15 residues. The CDR3 loop is CSAPATGTVGEKLFF.

The CDR3 reads CSASGGTATNEKLFF. This chain uses TRBV20-1 with TRBJ1-4; without DNA, the TCRdb call of TRBD1 cannot be checked. Looked up from germline, CDR1 is DFQATT and CDR2 is SNEGSKA (reference sequence). The length of the CDR3 is 15 residues.

The chain has TRBV7-2 and TRBJ2-3; checking the TCRdb D call of TRBD2 is not possible without DNA. This CDR3 contains 17 residues. Germline CDR1 reads SGHTA; CDR2 reads FQGNSA. CDR3 loop: CASSFFTTSGRTDTQYF.

V usage is TRBV7-7 and J usage is TRBJ2-3. Germline V CDR1 and CDR2: SSHAT, FNYEAQ (reference sequence). The CDR3 consists of 13 residues. This CDR3 reads CASSLALGGVEYF.

The genes are TRBV6-5 and TRBJ2-2; TCRdb gives TRBD1 as the D gene, but with no DNA this cannot be confirmed. Germline lookup yields CDR1 MNHEY and CDR2 SVGAGI. The CDR3 is 17 amino acids. Here the CDR3 reads CASSSQAGGANTGELFF.

J is TRBJ2-2 and V is TRBV7-6; TCRdb reports TRBD2, a call that lacks DNA to check it against. The CDR3 totals 17 residues. Germline CDR1 SGHVS, CDR2 FNYEAQ. The CDR3: CASSPRTSGANTGELFF.

This rearrangement joins TRBV5-1 to TRBJ2-7; TCRdb proposes TRBD1, but this gene call is untestable without DNA. The CDR3 totals 14 residues. The germline V gene encodes CDR1 SGHRS and CDR2 YFSETQ. CDR3 in amino acids: CASSLDRAGHEQYF.

This chain's CDR3 is CASSLLETSTTGELFF. V is TRBV11-3 and J is TRBJ2-2. Germline V gene sequence: CDR1 SGHNT, CDR2 YENEEA. CDR3 size: 16 residues.

V gene TRBV5-1 combines with J gene TRBJ2-1; with no DNA, the TCRdb D assignment of TRBD1 cannot be verified. The CDR3 is 15 amino acids. Per the germline V gene, CDR1 is SGHRS and CDR2 is YFSETQ. The CDR3: CASSLERTVYNEQFF.

This sequence joins TRBV12-3 or TRBV12-4 and TRBJ1-6; TCRdb reports TRBD1, a call that lacks DNA to check it against. This CDR3 region has 14 residues. CDR3 sequence reads: CASRRTGDNSPLHF.

The V call is TRBV29-1, the J call TRBJ1-1; TCRdb indicates TRBD1, and absent DNA this call remains unverified. The CDR3 sequence is 13 residues long. CDR1 and CDR2 from the germline V gene are SQVTM and ANQGSEA. CDR3 sequence: CSVERGGNTEAFF.

The chain is built from TRBV29-1 and TRBJ2-5; absent DNA, TCRdb's TRBD1 call cannot be checked. The CDR3 extends over 15 amino acids. Germline lookup yields CDR1 SQVTM and CDR2 ANQGSEA. Here the CDR3 reads CSGRKAQGPQETQYF.